One sample yielded the 11 T cell receptor beta chains listed below, sequenced in a study of blood T cell repertoires in COVID-19. Sequencing used immunoSEQ multiplex PCR; TCRdb keeps in-frame clones, though not all of them. This table has some 70,000 clones, more than 75% appearing once. The sample consisted of peripheral blood. Receptors originate from a man in his forties or fifties with active COVID-19.

The chain employs TRBV5-1 and TRBJ2-5, with TRBD2 identical over 14 bases. Losses at the gene ends were 0 bases for V and 1 base for J; bases not matched to a gene: 2. The CDR3 consists of 17 residues. Germline CDR1 SGHRS, CDR2 YFSETQ. The CDR3 here is CASSLGLAGGVQETQYF. For the CDR3, the DNA is TGCGCCAGCAGCTTGGGACTAGCGGGAGGGGTCCAAGAGACCCAGTACTTC.

The rearrangement uses TRBV30 and TRBJ2-1; 16 bases are a match to TRBD2. This CDR3 contains 14 residues. Germline V gives CDR1 GTSNPN, CDR2 SVGIG (reference sequence). Trimming cost V 3 bases and J 8 bases; bases outside gene matches: 1. CDR3 loop: CAWRGLAGGHEQFF. In DNA, the CDR3 is TGTGCCTGGAGGGGACTAGCGGGAGGGCATGAGCAGTTCTTC. Full variable domain (missing parts from reference TRBV30 and TRBJ2-1): SQTIHQWPATLVQPVGSPLSLECTVEGTSNPNLYWYRQAAGRGLQLLFYSVGIGQISSEVPQNLSASRPQDRQFILSSKKLLLSDSGFYLCAWRGLAGGHEQFFGPGTRLTVL.

This chain uses TRBV5-6 with TRBJ1-1; TRBD1 is a possible D gene (5 bases). Germline lookup yields CDR1 SGHDT and CDR2 YYEEEE. V gave up 0 bases and J gave up 5 bases, with 17 bases separating them. This CDR3 has 16 residues. CDR3 sequence reads: CASSLGAGRMRTEAFF. The CDR3 bases are TGTGCCAGCAGCTTGGGGGCAGGGAGGATGCGGACTGAAGCTTTCTTT.

This clone was observed a few times. This chain links TRBV7-6 with TRBJ1-1; no clear D. With 1 base removed from V and 5 bases from J, the gap between germline ends came to 14 bases. The CDR3 has 15 amino acids. Germline-derived CDR1 and CDR2 are SGHVS and FNYEAQ. Here the CDR3 reads CASSLDNAGRTEAFF. As DNA, the CDR3 is TGTGCCAGCAGCTTAGATAACGCAGGTAGAACTGAAGCTTTCTTT.

The gene calls are TRBV5-1 and TRBJ2-5; TRBD2 matches at 14 bases. V gave up 0 bases and J gave up 1 base; unmatched junction bases: 5. The CDR3 contains 18 residues. Per the germline V gene, CDR1 is SGHRS and CDR2 is YFSETQ. The CDR3 bases are TGCGCCAGCAGCTTGGGACTAGCGGGAGGGCCTGGCCAAGAGACCCAGTACTTC. This translates into CASSLGLAGGPGQETQYF.

The CDR3 region has the DNA TGTGCCAGCAGCGTCAAGCTCTCTAGCGGGAGACAAGAGACCCAGTACTTC. It specifies CASSVKLSSGRQETQYF. V usage is TRBV7-8 and J usage is TRBJ2-5; 10 bases are a match to TRBD2. The ends lost 5 bases at V and 2 bases at J; junction bases unmatched: 11. The CDR3 has 17 amino acids. CDR1 and CDR2 from the germline V gene are SGHVS and FQNEAQ.

This clone was seen repeatedly, ten times or more. The chain is built from TRBV7-9 and TRBJ1-2; maybe TRBD1 (6 bases). The CDR3 length is 17 residues. Germline V gene sequence: CDR1 SEHNR, CDR2 FQNEAQ (reference sequence). V lost 4 bases and J lost 5, with 23 bases in between. The CDR3 loop reads CASSSLTRGRGGYGYTF. Here the CDR3 DNA reads TGTGCCAGCAGCTCACTAACCAGGGGTAGGGGCGGGTATGGCTACACCTTC.

This chain links TRBV4-2 with TRBJ2-3; 8 bases align to TRBD2. There are 17 residues in the CDR3. J gave up 7 bases and V 0 bases, and 12 bases lay outside the gene matches. Germline CDR1 is LGHNA and CDR2 is YNFKEQ. Here the CDR3 reads CASSQDGTGGPSNTQYF. For the CDR3, the DNA is TGTGCCAGCAGCCAAGATGGGACGGGGGGGCCTTCGAATACGCAGTATTTT.

This sequence joins TRBV14 and TRBJ2-1; 7 positions agree with TRBD1. The CDR3 is 14 amino acids. V lost 0 bases to trimming and J lost 7 bases; unmatched junction nucleotides: 3. Germline V gives CDR1 SGHDN, CDR2 FVKESK. CDR3 sequence: CASSQDRGRNEQFF. The CDR3 DNA reads as TGTGCCAGCAGCCAAGATAGGGGGCGGAATGAGCAGTTCTTC.

The chain employs TRBV6-2 or TRBV6-3 and TRBJ1-1; D is undetermined. CDR3 length: 13 residues. V lost 0 bases, J lost 1 base, and 3 bases lay in between. CDR1 is MNHEY, CDR2 SVGEGT, per germline. The CDR3 sequence: CASSYSRNTEAFF. Written as DNA, the CDR3 is TGTGCCAGCAGTTACTCGAGGAACACTGAAGCTTTCTTT.

The CDR3 is CASHPGTHSYEQYF. The CDR3 coding sequence is TGTGCCAGTCACCCCGGGACACATTCCTACGAGCAGTACTTC. The chain has TRBV28 and TRBJ2-7, with D possibly matching TRBD1 (6 bases). V was pared by 9 bases and J by 1 base, with 16 bases between. Germline V lookup: CDR1 MDHEN, CDR2 SYDVKM. This CDR3 comprises 14 residues.